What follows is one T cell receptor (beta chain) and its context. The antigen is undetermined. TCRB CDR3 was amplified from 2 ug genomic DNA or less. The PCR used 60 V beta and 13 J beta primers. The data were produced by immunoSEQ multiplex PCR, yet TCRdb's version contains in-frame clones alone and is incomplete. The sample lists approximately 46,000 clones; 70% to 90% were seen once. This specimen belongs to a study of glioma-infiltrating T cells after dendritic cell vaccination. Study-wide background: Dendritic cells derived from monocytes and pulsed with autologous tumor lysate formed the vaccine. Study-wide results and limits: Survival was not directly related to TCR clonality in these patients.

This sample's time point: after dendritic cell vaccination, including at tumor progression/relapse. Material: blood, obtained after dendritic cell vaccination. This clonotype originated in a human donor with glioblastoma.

CDR3 coding DNA: TGTGCCAGCAGCCTCGGACAGGGAGGCGAGCAGTACTTC. Amino acid sequence: CASSLGQGGEQYF. The rearrangement links TRBV7-6 to TRBJ2-5, with 8 bases fitting TRBD1. The J call could be wrong; TRBJ2-7 is a better fit for the DNA end. There are 13 residues in the CDR3. The germline gives CDR1 SGHVS, CDR2 FNYEAQ.